Below, 8 T cell receptor beta chains from the same sample are listed, as sequenced in a study of graft-versus-host responses after intestinal transplantation. Repertoires were generated with immunoSEQ multiplex PCR, while TCRdb's copy carries only in-frame clones and drops some. The sample records approximately 90,000 clones, 82% being singletons. No cognate antigen is known for these TCRs. The material was unstimulated CD4+ T cells sorted from spleen or lymph node cells, obtained before intestinal transplant. The receptors were gathered from a human donor who received an intestinal transplant.

The rearrangement links TRBV6-1 to TRBJ2-3; TRBD1 matches at 8 bases. CDR3 size: 15 residues. J lost 4 bases, V lost 1 base, and 4 bases had no gene match. The germline V gene has CDR1 MNHNS and CDR2 SASEGT. The CDR3 nucleotides are TGTGCCAGCAGTGAAGGGGCAGGGGGCGCAGATACGCAGTATTTT. Encoded protein: CASSEGAGGADTQYF.

The chain couples TRBV5-6 to TRBJ1-5, with 8 bases matching TRBD1. Trimming removed 1 base from V and 1 base from J; junction bases left unmatched: 7. This CDR3 is 17 amino acids long. CDR1 and CDR2 (germline): SGHDT, YYEEEE. The CDR3 sequence is CASSLRQGHGSNQPQHF. The CDR3, as DNA: TGTGCCAGCAGCTTGCGACAGGGGCACGGGAGCAATCAGCCCCAGCATTTT.

V usage is TRBV5-1 and J usage is TRBJ1-2; no reliable D call. The V and J ends lost 4 bases and 7 bases respectively, with 14 bases between them. The germline V gene has CDR1 SGHRS and CDR2 YFSETQ. The CDR3 is made up of 13 amino acids. This chain's CDR3 is CASSPDTAGGYTF. The DNA of the CDR3 is TGCGCCAGCAGCCCCGACACTGCTGGTGGCTACACCTTC.

A single count supports this clone. The chain has TRBV28 and TRBJ1-5; D is ambiguous. This CDR3 is built from 12 residues. V lost 9 bases, J lost 2 bases, and 8 bases lay in between. Germline CDR1 is MDHEN and CDR2 is SYDVKM. The DNA of the CDR3 is TGTGCCAGTCGTGCGGGCAATCAGCCCCAGCATTTT. Translated: CASRAGNQPQHF.

The rearrangement joins TRBV2 to TRBJ2-1; weak D call: TRBD2 (5 bases). CDR1 and CDR2 (germline): SNHLY, FYNNEI. Between the trimmed V and J ends, which lost 0 bases and 9 bases, there was a span of 12 bases. This CDR3 has 14 residues. This CDR3 reads CASSEALSASEQFF. CDR3 in DNA: TGTGCCAGCAGTGAAGCGCTTAGCGCCAGTGAGCAGTTCTTC.

The rearrangement links TRBV6-1 to TRBJ2-5; possible D gene TRBD1, 6 bases. Germline CDR1 reads MNHNS; CDR2 reads SASEGT. Trimming took off 5 bases at V and 4 bases at J, with 14 bases between the two ends. CDR3 size: 14 residues. The CDR3 nucleotides read TGTGCCAGCAGTAAGGACAGAGTTGCAGAGACCCAGTACTTC. Translated, it gives CASSKDRVAETQYF.

CDR3 sequence: CASSPLSTSGAYTGELFF. In DNA, the CDR3 is TGTGCCAGCTCACCATTATCGACTAGCGGGGCCTACACCGGGGAGCTGTTTTTT. This sequence joins TRBV18 and TRBJ2-2; 11 nucleotides agree with TRBD2. CDR1 is KGHSH, CDR2 LQKENI, per germline. The CDR3 extends over 18 amino acids. V shed 2 bases, J shed 3 bases, and the junction held 8 bases outside the gene matches.

The V gene is TRBV9, the J gene TRBJ2-1; no firm D call. This CDR3 has 13 residues. V lost 0 bases, J lost 10 bases, and 11 bases lay in between. CDR1 and CDR2 (germline): SGDLS, YYNGEE. In DNA form, the CDR3 reads TGTGCCAGCAGCGTAGGATTGATGCGGGAGCAGTTCTTC. It translates to CASSVGLMREQFF.